The 5 T cell receptor beta chains listed next were all sequenced from one sample in a study of spatial heterogeneity in lung cancer. MiXCR, run by TCRdb on the 5' RACE reads, gives a single entry per CDR3 protein. The sample has about 82,000 distinct CDR3 sequences, around an eighth seen once. Time point denoted: sample taken at primary tumor resection. Whole RNA was taken from tumor, nontumor lung or frozen PBMC; it was then sequenced unsorted. The sequencing here drew on PBMCs, taken at surgery. Receptors originate from a male donor with early-stage non-small cell lung cancer.

Many counts were recorded for this clonotype. This chain uses TRBV28 with TRBJ2-3, with D possibly matching TRBD1 (6 bases). The CDR3 consists of 14 residues. Per the germline V gene, CDR1 is MDHEN and CDR2 is SYDVKM. Trimming removed 5 bases from V and 2 bases from J, with 11 bases in between. CDR3 bases: TGTGCCAGCAGTCGAGGGGGTTACACAGATACGCAGTATTTT. This sequence encodes CASSRGGYTDTQYF.

The chain joins TRBV18 to TRBJ1-1; D is ambiguous. V was shortened by 3 bases and J by 0 bases, with 17 bases between the two germline ends. CDR3 length: 17 amino acids. Germline V gene lookup returns CDR1 KGHSH and CDR2 LQKENI. The CDR3 coding sequence is TGTGCCAGCTCACCTAGCCTCGGAGGCGCCATGAACACTGAAGCTTTCTTT. Translating it yields CASSPSLGGAMNTEAFF.

J is TRBJ2-3 and V is TRBV5-4; TRBD2 aligns across 12 bases. V lost 2 bases and J lost 2; bases outside the gene matches: 3. The germline CDR1 and CDR2 sequences are SGHNT and YYREEE (reference sequence). The CDR3 runs 16 residues. CDR3 coding DNA: TGTGCCAGCAGCTTCCGACTAGCGGGGGCCACAGATACGCAGTATTTT. Translating it yields CASSFRLAGATDTQYF.

This clonotype has a count of ten or more. The chain uses TRBV3-1 and TRBJ1-6, with D perhaps matching TRBD1 (5 bases). Germline V lookup: CDR1 LGHDT, CDR2 YNNKEL (reference sequence). The CDR3 has 16 amino acids. With 1 base removed from V and 2 bases from J, the gap between germline ends came to 9 bases. Here the CDR3 DNA reads TGTGCCAGCAGCCAAGGGGGGATCGCCTATAATTCACCCCTCCACTTT. It is translated as CASSQGGIAYNSPLHF.

This clonotype was seen more than once but under ten times. This chain links TRBV6-2 or TRBV6-3 with TRBJ2-1; D perhaps matches TRBD1 (6 bases). Trimming removed 8 bases at V and 0 bases at J, with 14 bases between. There are 15 residues in the CDR3. Germline CDR1 is MNHEY and CDR2 is SVGEGT. CDR3 nucleotide sequence: TGTGCCAGCCAGAGGGGGTCCGGCTCCTACAATGAGCAGTTCTTC. Translating it yields CASQRGSGSYNEQFF.